Given below is one TCR beta chain in context. Assay used: immunoSEQ multiplex PCR; TCRdb lists only in-frame clones, some missing. The sample consists of 200,000 to 250,000 clones, 85% to 90% of them appearing once. Germline CDR1 reads SGHAT; CDR2 reads FQNNGV. The J segment lost 6 bases and the V segment lost 5 bases, leaving 14 bases of the junction unmatched. CDR3 size: 18 residues. The sample originates from a study of blood T cell repertoires in COVID-19. On the study more broadly: Nucleic acid was either cDNA or gDNA, and it came from T cells, B-cell-depleted T cells, or PBMCs.

The chain uses TRBV11-2 and TRBJ1-6; 9 bases are a match to TRBD1. The specimen sequenced was PBMCs or T cells enriched from blood (not recorded which). The receptor's source is a young woman in a cohort exposed to, infected with or recovered from COVID-19 (not recorded which). The CDR3 sequence: CASSPAGTGSNGNSPLHF. CDR3 nucleotide sequence: TGTGCCAGCAGCCCCGCCGGGACAGGGTCAAATGGTAATTCACCCCTCCACTTT.